A single sample gave rise to the 30 T cell receptor beta chains below, sequenced in a study of OX40 agonist ivuxolimab in advanced cancers. The assay was immunoSEQ multiplex PCR, and TCRdb's table has in-frame clones only and misses some. The data hold roughly 92,000 clones, with about 89% observed a single time. Source: CD4+ or CD8+ T cells sorted from blood, taken in a trial of the OX40 agonist ivuxolimab. These receptors all stem from an adult with an advanced solid tumor such as melanoma, head and neck, liver or kidney cancer.

The rearrangement links TRBV5-6 to TRBJ2-7, with 7 bases that match TRBD2. The CDR3 is 15 amino acids. With 3 bases clipped from V and 4 bases from J, the junction kept 10 bases outside the gene matches. Germline lookup yields CDR1 SGHDT and CDR2 YYEEEE. The CDR3 nucleotides read TGTGCCAGCAGCTCAAAACCGGGACTACAGTACGAGCAGTACTTC. Its translation: CASSSKPGLQYEQYF.

V is TRBV4-1 and J is TRBJ2-7; TRBD2 matches 12 bases. CDR1 and CDR2 (germline): MGHRA, YSYEKL. CDR3 length: 16 residues. Trimming at V came to 2 bases and at J to 2 bases, leaving 4 bases not matched to a gene. The CDR3 region is CASSQLGLAGPYEQYF. CDR3 nucleotide sequence: TGCGCCAGCAGCCAACTTGGACTAGCGGGGCCCTACGAGCAGTACTTC.

The CDR3 loop reads CASSYSTGERTEAFF. The DNA for the CDR3 is TGTGCCAGCAGTTACTCGACCGGGGAACGCACTGAAGCTTTCTTT. The rearrangement joins TRBV6-5 to TRBJ1-1; D uncertain. V was clipped by 0 bases and J by 4 bases, with 12 bases between them. This CDR3 comprises 15 residues. CDR1 is MNHEY, CDR2 SVGAGI, per germline.

This clone was found once. This chain uses TRBV19 with TRBJ2-5; a weak D match, TRBD1 (5 bases). Per germline, CDR1 LNHDA and CDR2 SQIVND (reference sequence). The CDR3 runs to 14 residues. V lost 3 bases and J lost 4, with 12 bases in between. The chain's CDR3 is CASSIGGALETQYF. CDR3 nucleotide sequence: TGTGCCAGTAGTATTGGTGGGGCCTTAGAGACCCAGTACTTC.

V usage is TRBV19 and J usage is TRBJ2-7; 8 positions match TRBD1. The CDR3 runs 14 residues. The germline CDR1 and CDR2 sequences are LNHDA and SQIVND (reference sequence). V shed 7 bases and J 0 bases; nucleotides not matched to a gene: 5. The CDR3 DNA follows: TGTGCCAGTACGCCCCAGGGGGCCTCCTACGAGCAGTACTTC. Its protein product is CASTPQGASYEQYF.

The chain carries TRBV6-1 and TRBJ2-2; no clear D. Germline V gene lookup returns CDR1 MNHNS and CDR2 SASEGT. The germline V and J ends were trimmed by 2 bases and 4 bases, with 11 bases remaining between them. The CDR3 sequence is 15 residues long. The CDR3 nucleotides are TGTGCCAGCAGTGAACTACTGGAACCCACCGGGGAGCTGTTTTTT. Translated, it gives CASSELLEPTGELFF.

The rearrangement links TRBV7-3 to TRBJ1-3; D call uncertain. Between the trimmed V and J ends, which lost 3 bases and 4 bases, there was a span of 13 bases. This CDR3 is built from 15 residues. CDR1 is SGHTA and CDR2 is FQGTGA in the germline V gene. The CDR3 spells CASSLSPSPGNTIYF. CDR3 sequence (DNA): TGTGCCAGCAGCTTGTCTCCCAGTCCAGGAAACACCATATATTTT. Full variable domain (outside the CDR3, taken from reference TRBV7-3 and TRBJ1-3): GAGVSQTPSNKVTEKGKYVELRCDPISGHTALYWYRQSLGQGPEFLIYFQGTGAADDSGLPNDRFFAVRPEGSVSTLKIQRTERGDSAVYLCASSLSPSPGNTIYFGEGSWLTVV.

The chain combines TRBV7-6 with TRBJ2-3; 11 bases line up with TRBD2. In germline, CDR1 is SGHVS, CDR2 FNYEAQ. V trimming: 1 base; J trimming: 0 bases; junction bases outside the gene matches: 12. The CDR3 length is 20 residues. The CDR3, as DNA: TGTGCCAGCAGCTTAGGGATGACTAGCGGGAAGCAGACTAGCACAGATACGCAGTATTTT. This encodes CASSLGMTSGKQTSTDTQYF. The complete variable domain, with remaining parts taken from reference TRBV7-6 and TRBJ2-3, reads GAGVSQSPRYKVTKRGQDVALRCDPISGHVSLYWYRQALGQGPEFLTYFNYEAQQDKSGLPNDRFSAERPEGSISTLTIQRTEQRDSAMYRCASSLGMTSGKQTSTDTQYFGPGTRLTVL.

In this sample, this clone turned up once. J is TRBJ2-7 and V is TRBV5-1; 11 bases line up with TRBD2. This CDR3 is built from 18 residues. CDR1 and CDR2 (germline): SGHRS, YFSETQ. Germline trimming cut 0 bases from V and 2 bases from J; bases unmatched to any gene: 10. The CDR3: CASSLAGLAGFVAYEQYF. CDR3 DNA sequence: TGCGCCAGCAGCTTGGCCGGACTAGCGGGCTTCGTTGCCTACGAGCAGTACTTC.

The chain couples TRBV6-1 to TRBJ1-2; the D is unclear. Trimming shortened V by 2 bases and J by 4 bases, and 11 bases separated the two germline ends. Germline V lookup: CDR1 MNHNS, CDR2 SASEGT. This CDR3 has 14 amino acids. In DNA, the CDR3 is TGTGCCAGCAGTGAATCGTCGGCCGGCTATGGCTACACCTTC. Translation: CASSESSAGYGYTF.

This chain links TRBV11-3 with TRBJ2-1; 11 bases fit TRBD2. The CDR3 length is 18 residues. V dropped 0 bases and J dropped 4; count of bases not matched to a gene: 8. Germline CDR1 reads SGHNT; CDR2 reads YENEEA. The CDR3 coding sequence is TGTGCCAGCAGCTTAGACTTCTCCGGGACTAGCGGTTACAATGAGCAGTTCTTC. This gives the protein CASSLDFSGTSGYNEQFF.

This rearrangement joins TRBV6-1 to TRBJ2-2; 7 bases are a match to TRBD2. The CDR3 contains 12 residues. J gave up 6 bases and V 8 bases, and 3 bases lay outside the gene matches. Germline-derived CDR1 and CDR2 are MNHNS and SASEGT. The CDR3 region is CASPAGAGELFF. Written as DNA, the CDR3 is TGTGCCAGCCCGGCGGGGGCCGGGGAGCTGTTTTTT.

The gene calls are TRBV7-6 and TRBJ2-5, with TRBD1 as a possible D gene (6 bases). The ends were cut back, 1 base at V and 1 base at J, with 7 bases in the middle. The CDR3 has 14 residues. Germline V gives CDR1 SGHVS, CDR2 FNYEAQ. The CDR3 DNA is TGTGCCAGCAGCTTAGACAGGGTCCAAGAGACCCAGTACTTC. Amino acids: CASSLDRVQETQYF.

The chain links TRBV5-1 to TRBJ2-1; 9 nucleotides match TRBD1. The CDR3 sequence is 19 residues long. Germline-derived CDR1 and CDR2 are SGHRS and YFSETQ. J lost 6 bases, V lost 3 bases, and 19 bases had no gene match. Here the CDR3 DNA reads TGCGCCAGCAGCTGGGGCGTCGGGGGTTACAGGGGGCGAAGCAATGAGCAGTTCTTC. It encodes CASSWGVGGYRGRSNEQFF.

The chain is built from TRBV9 and TRBJ1-5; no clear D. Germline V lookup: CDR1 SGDLS, CDR2 YYNGEE. The ends were cut back, 4 bases at V and 0 bases at J, with 8 bases in the middle. This CDR3 contains 14 residues. The CDR3 region is CASSRGYSNQPQHF. CDR3 coding DNA: TGTGCCAGCAGCAGAGGATATAGCAATCAGCCCCAGCATTTT.

V and J are TRBV27 and TRBJ2-5; D ambiguous. Trimming pared 5 bases from V and 2 bases from J, leaving 9 bases between. CDR1 and CDR2 (germline): MNHEY, SMNVEV (reference sequence). The CDR3 sequence is 13 residues long. The CDR3 sequence is CASSQPYQETQYF. The CDR3 DNA follows: TGTGCCAGCAGTCAGCCGTATCAAGAGACCCAGTACTTC.

The rearrangement joins TRBV6-5 to TRBJ1-2; TRBD1 agrees at 8 bases. The ends lost 2 bases at V and 7 bases at J; junction bases unmatched: 6. Germline V gene lookup returns CDR1 MNHEY and CDR2 SVGAGI. The CDR3 sequence is 14 residues long. The chain's CDR3 is CASSYGQGAGGYTF. CDR3 nucleotides: TGTGCCAGCAGTTACGGCCAGGGGGCGGGTGGCTACACCTTC.

The J gene is TRBJ1-3, the V gene TRBV5-1, with a tentative D call TRBD1 (5 bases). Germline CDR1 is SGHRS and CDR2 is YFSETQ. The length of the CDR3 is 15 residues. The V gene lost 4 bases and the J gene lost 2 bases, with 13 bases spanning the gap. The CDR3 nucleotides are TGCGCCAGCAGCCCACCGACAGCTCCTGGAAACACCATATATTTT. It codes for CASSPPTAPGNTIYF.

This clone has just a few counts. The chain is built from TRBV5-4 and TRBJ2-7; TRBD2 agrees at 8 bases. The CDR3 has 13 residues. Trimming took 4 bases from V and 5 from J; bases not matched to a gene: 5. Looked up from germline, CDR1 is SGHNT and CDR2 is YYREEE (reference sequence). The CDR3 DNA follows: TGTGCCAGCAGCCCGGGACTAGATAACGAGCAGTACTTC. This sequence encodes CASSPGLDNEQYF.

The chain joins TRBV28 to TRBJ1-2; D gene unclear. The V end was cut by 3 bases, the J end by 7 bases, with 15 bases between. This CDR3 is 14 amino acids long. Germline lookup yields CDR1 MDHEN and CDR2 SYDVKM. The CDR3 coding sequence is TGTGCCAGCAGTTTTGCGACCCGGGTCGGTGGCTACACCTTC. Translating it yields CASSFATRVGGYTF.

This chain joins TRBV19 and TRBJ2-1; tentative D call: TRBD2 (5 bases). Trimming removed 5 bases from V and 8 bases from J, with 22 bases in between. Germline loops: CDR1 LNHDA, CDR2 SQIVND (reference sequence). This CDR3 contains 16 residues. CDR3 DNA sequence: TGTGCCAGTAGTGGGTTAAGAGGGCCAAGGTGGGATGAGCAGTTCTTC. This gives the protein CASSGLRGPRWDEQFF.

V gene TRBV28 combines with J gene TRBJ2-7; D may correspond to TRBD1 or TRBD2 (5 bases each). The V gene lost 0 bases and the J gene lost 5 bases, with 11 bases spanning the gap. Per germline, CDR1 MDHEN and CDR2 SYDVKM. The CDR3 totals 14 residues. CDR3 protein: CASSLWGLGDEQYF. The CDR3 bases are TGTGCCAGCAGTTTATGGGGCTTGGGGGACGAGCAGTACTTC.

V usage is TRBV5-4 and J usage is TRBJ2-1, with unresolved D. The CDR3 runs to 11 residues. CDR1 and CDR2 from the germline V gene are SGHNT and YYREEE (reference sequence). Trimming took off 4 bases at V and 4 bases at J, with 3 bases between the two ends. Written as DNA, the CDR3 is TGTGCCAGCAGCCTATACAATGAGCAGTTCTTC. Amino acid sequence: CASSLYNEQFF.

This chain links TRBV21-1 with TRBJ2-3; the table's TRBD2 call for D was not verified on the DNA. TRBV21-1 is described as a pseudogene. The CDR3 has 13 amino acids. CDR3 amino acids: CASSAGGADTQYF. Written as DNA, the CDR3 is TGTGCCAGCAGCGCGGGAGGTGCAGATACGCAGTATTTT.

This chain connects TRBV14 to TRBJ2-1; TRBD2 matches 7 bases. This CDR3 is built from 15 residues. Germline assignment: CDR1 SGHDN and CDR2 FVKESK. V gave up 2 bases and J gave up 4 bases; unmatched junction bases: 5. The CDR3 nucleotides read TGTGCCAGCAGCCAAACGGCGGGAGCATACAATGAGCAGTTCTTC. Its translation: CASSQTAGAYNEQFF.

The genes are TRBV9 and TRBJ1-1; possible D gene TRBD1, 5 bases. V dropped 4 bases and J dropped 1 base, with 17 bases sitting between them. Germline assignment: CDR1 SGDLS and CDR2 YYNGEE. The CDR3 sequence is 16 residues long. The CDR3 loop is CASSPRWAGQNTEAFF. The DNA of the CDR3 is TGTGCCAGCAGCCCCAGGTGGGCAGGGCAGAACACTGAAGCTTTCTTT.

This chain uses TRBV10-2 with TRBJ1-2; D gene unclear. Germline CDR1 WSHSY, CDR2 SAAADI. V was shortened by 3 bases and J by 3 bases, with 14 bases between the two germline ends. CDR3 length equals 15 residues. The CDR3 DNA reads as TGCGCCAGCAGTGAACCGTTGGGCGGCGACTATGGCTACACCTTC. This sequence encodes CASSEPLGGDYGYTF.

About this clone itself: Other nucleotide sequences from this sample produce the same CDR3. This chain links TRBV27 with TRBJ2-7, with D possibly being TRBD2 (7 bases). V was pared by 9 bases and J by 1 base, with 10 bases between. Germline loops: CDR1 MNHEY, CDR2 SMNVEV (reference sequence). The CDR3 consists of 12 residues. The CDR3 DNA follows: TGTGCCAGTAGGGGGGGTTCCTACGAGCAGTACTTC. Encoded protein: CASRGGSYEQYF.

The chain joins TRBV4-1 to TRBJ2-1, with a possible D match to TRBD1 (5 bases). The CDR3 consists of 15 residues. Germline V gene lookup returns CDR1 MGHRA and CDR2 YSYEKL. V was trimmed by 4 bases and J by 6 bases, leaving 16 bases between them. The CDR3 sequence: CASSLSGGQGNEQFF. In DNA, the CDR3 is TGCGCCAGCAGCCTTTCTGGCGGCCAGGGCAATGAGCAGTTCTTC.

This clone was observed a handful of times. This chain uses TRBV2 with TRBJ1-4, with D possibly TRBD1 on 5 matching bases. The CDR3 is made up of 13 amino acids. V shed 6 bases and J shed 5 bases, with 10 bases lying between them. Germline values: CDR1 SNHLY, CDR2 FYNNEI. CDR3 sequence: CASSRDHNEKLFF. The CDR3 bases are TGTGCCAGCAGCCGGGACCACAATGAAAAACTGTTTTTT.